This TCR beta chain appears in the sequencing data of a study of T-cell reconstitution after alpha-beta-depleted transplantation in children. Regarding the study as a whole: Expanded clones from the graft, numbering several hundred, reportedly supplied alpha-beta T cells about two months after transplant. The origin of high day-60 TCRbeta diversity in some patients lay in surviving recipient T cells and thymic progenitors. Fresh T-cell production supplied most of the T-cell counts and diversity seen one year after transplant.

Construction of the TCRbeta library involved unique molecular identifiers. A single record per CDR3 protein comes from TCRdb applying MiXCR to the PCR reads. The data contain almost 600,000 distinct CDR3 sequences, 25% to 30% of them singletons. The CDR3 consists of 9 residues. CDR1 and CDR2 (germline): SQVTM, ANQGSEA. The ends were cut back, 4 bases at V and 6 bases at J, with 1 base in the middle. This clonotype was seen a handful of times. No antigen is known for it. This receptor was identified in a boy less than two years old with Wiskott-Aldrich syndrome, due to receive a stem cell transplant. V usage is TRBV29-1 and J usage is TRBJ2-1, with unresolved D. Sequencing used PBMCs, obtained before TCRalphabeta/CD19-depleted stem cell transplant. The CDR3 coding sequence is TGCAGCGTTGCCAATGAGCAGTTCTTC. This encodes CSVANEQFF.